Below, 7 T cell receptor beta chains from the same sample are listed, as sequenced in a study of post-analysis software for immune sequencing data. Their antigen targets remain unknown. General study results and limits: Among five TRBV segments more frequent in patients than controls were TRBV5-6, TRBV5-1 and TRBV20-1.

Built from TCR beta cDNA, the libraries had unique molecular identifiers in them. From the PCR reads, TCRdb called clonotypes with MiXCR, one entry per CDR3 protein. This sample has over 250,000 distinct CDR3 sequences; 35% to 40% occur once, and the top ten carry 4% to 6%. Sequences were obtained from blood. The source of these receptors is a girl aged 10 to 17 with multiple sclerosis.

This clonotype was seen many times. The genes are TRBV7-2 and TRBJ2-3; TRBD2 is a possible D gene (5 bases). Germline V gene lookup returns CDR1 SGHTA and CDR2 FQGNSA. Trimming removed 0 bases at V and 4 bases at J, with 14 bases between. The CDR3 totals 16 residues. For the CDR3, the DNA is TGTGCCAGCAGCTTAGCGGGAGCGCTAGGGCCAGATACGCAGTATTTT. Translation: CASSLAGALGPDTQYF.

V and J are TRBV20-1 and TRBJ2-5; 9 nucleotides line up with TRBD2. Germline CDR1 and CDR2: DFQATT and SNEGSKA (reference sequence). V shed 3 bases and J 5 bases; nucleotides not matched to a gene: 13. The CDR3 length is 16 residues. The DNA for the CDR3 is TGCAGTGCTAGGGAGGGCCGCGGGGGGGTTACGGAGACCCAGTACTTC. It yields the protein CSAREGRGGVTETQYF.

In this sample, this clonotype turned up many times. V is TRBV4-1 and J is TRBJ2-1; TRBD1 matches at 7 bases. Germline-derived CDR1 and CDR2 are MGHRA and YSYEKL. CDR3 length: 16 amino acids. Germline trimming cut 3 bases from V and 0 bases from J; bases unmatched to any gene: 5. For the CDR3, the DNA is TGCGCCAGCAGCCAGGACAGGTCGAGCTCCTACAATGAGCAGTTCTTC. Its protein is CASSQDRSSSYNEQFF.

A word on this clonotype: With a much larger clone just one base away, this may be a read error. The chain uses TRBV20-1 and TRBJ1-4, with D possibly TRBD1 on 5 matching bases. Looked up from germline, CDR1 is DFQATT and CDR2 is SNEGSKA (reference sequence). The CDR3 contains 15 residues. DNA for the CDR3: TGCAGTGCCCCACCGCTGGGGGATTTAGGAGAAAAACGGTTTTTT. As protein: CSAPPLGDLGEKRFF.

This clonotype was seen many times. The rearrangement joins TRBV6-6 to TRBJ2-3; D call uncertain. CDR3 size: 14 residues. The germline CDR1 and CDR2 sequences are MNHNY and SVGAGI (reference sequence). V was pared by 7 bases and J by 0 bases, with 11 bases between. CDR3 region: CASTDHGSTDTQYF. The CDR3 nucleotides are TGTGCCAGCACGGACCACGGTAGCACAGATACGCAGTATTTT.

This clonotype was seen just once. A much more abundant neighbour one base away suggests this may be a read error. The gene calls are TRBV7-9 and TRBJ2-3; TRBD2 is a possible D gene (6 bases). The CDR3 sequence is 16 residues long. Germline assignment: CDR1 SEHNR and CDR2 FQNEAQ (reference sequence). CDR3 coding DNA: TGTGCCAGCAGCCCTAGCGACAAGGGCTACACAGATACGCGGTATTTT. This codes for CASSPSDKGYTDTRYF.

As for this clonotype: This may stem from a read error, because a much larger clone lies one nucleotide away. The V gene is TRBV4-1, the J gene TRBJ2-7; TRBD1 or TRBD2 may be the D gene (5 bases each). V lost 4 bases and J lost 7, with 17 bases in between. The CDR3 consists of 14 residues. Germline CDR1 is MGHRA and CDR2 is YSYEKL. The CDR3 sequence: CASSRGPSGDEQYF. The CDR3 DNA reads TGCGCCAGCAGCCGGGGCCCCAGCGGTGATGAGCAGTACTTC.